These 30 T cell receptor beta chains originate from one sample sequenced in a study of cytomegalovirus exposure and HLA in healthy donors. In the PCR, 60 Vbeta and 13 Jbeta primers were used. Assay: immunoSEQ multiplex PCR; the TCRdb copy retains only in-frame clones and omits some. The data show fewer than 150,000 clones, with 70% to 80% seen just once and approximately 1.2% held by the top ten. Sequences were obtained from PBMCs. The receptors shown here come from a man aged 50 or older in good health and CMV-seronegative.

Of note for this clone: Relative to the germline gene, one junction end is altered; a read error may explain this. The J gene is TRBJ2-7, the V gene TRBV7-7; a possible D gene is TRBD2 (6 bases). The CDR3 has 13 amino acids. Germline lookup yields CDR1 SSHAT and CDR2 FNYEAQ (reference sequence). CDR3 loop: CASSLGTRGKQYF. The CDR3 DNA sequence: TGTGCTAGCAGCTTAGGTACGCGGGGAAAGCAGTACTTC.

CDR3 bases: TGTGCCAGCAGTCCCGGGACTAGCGGGAGCAATGAGCAGTTCTTC. It codes for CASSPGTSGSNEQFF. The J gene is TRBJ2-1, the V gene TRBV6-1; the match to TRBD2 covers 14 bases. CDR3 length equals 15 residues. In germline, CDR1 is MNHNS, CDR2 SASEGT. V gave up 5 bases and J gave up 6 bases; unmatched junction bases: 3.

The chain couples TRBV7-9 to TRBJ2-5, with 8 bases that match TRBD1. The CDR3 length is 14 residues. Germline CDR1 is SEHNR and CDR2 is FQNEAQ (reference sequence). J gave up 4 bases and V 5 bases, and 6 bases lay outside the gene matches. The CDR3 region has the DNA TGTGCCAGCAGCCGGGCAGGGGGCGGAGAGACCCAGTACTTC. This encodes CASSRAGGGETQYF.

A few counts support this clone. The chain employs TRBV5-1 and TRBJ2-3; unclear D gene. Trimming shortened V by 1 base and J by 0 bases, and 3 bases separated the two germline ends. Germline lookup yields CDR1 SGHRS and CDR2 YFSETQ. CDR3 length: 13 amino acids. Here the CDR3 reads CASSLQSTDTQYF. The DNA for the CDR3 is TGCGCCAGCAGCTTGCAGAGCACAGATACGCAGTATTTT.

V gene TRBV10-3 combines with J gene TRBJ1-2; TRBD1 might be the D (5 bases). Per the germline V gene, CDR1 is ENHRY and CDR2 is SYGVKD. There are 16 residues in the CDR3. Deletions cut 3 bases from V and 0 bases from J, with 14 bases between. The CDR3 loop reads CAISDSRGLPNYGYTF. In nucleotides, the CDR3 is TGTGCCATCAGTGATTCGAGGGGACTTCCTAACTATGGCTACACCTTC.

This chain joins TRBV7-2 and TRBJ1-4; TRBD1 aligns across 7 bases. The V and J ends lost 2 bases and 3 bases, in that order; junction bases with no gene match: 12. This CDR3 comprises 18 residues. CDR1 and CDR2 (germline): SGHTA, FQGNSA. CDR3 region: CASSLKDRVSSSNEKLFF. The CDR3 nucleotides are TGTGCCAGCAGCTTAAAAGACAGGGTTTCGTCGTCTAATGAAAAACTGTTTTTT.

The genes are TRBV27 and TRBJ2-5; 11 positions match TRBD2. The CDR3 consists of 18 residues. The germline gives CDR1 MNHEY, CDR2 SMNVEV (reference sequence). Trimming cost V 6 bases and J 4 bases; bases outside gene matches: 16. CDR3 residues: CASRGVGLAGGTGETQYF. The CDR3 DNA reads as TGTGCCAGCAGGGGGGTGGGGCTAGCGGGAGGAACAGGAGAGACCCAGTACTTC.

The chain uses TRBV18 and TRBJ2-7; TRBD1 agrees at 8 bases. Germline V gene lookup returns CDR1 KGHSH and CDR2 LQKENI. CDR3 size: 15 residues. J lost 3 bases, V lost 5 bases, and 9 bases had no gene match. CDR3 sequence: CASSAGQEAHYEQYF. CDR3 sequence (DNA): TGTGCCAGCTCAGCGGGACAGGAGGCTCACTACGAGCAGTACTTC.

V and J are TRBV18 and TRBJ2-7, with 8 bases that match TRBD1. With V trimmed by 0 bases and J by 7 bases, 5 bases remained unmatched. The CDR3 is 14 residues long. The germline V gene has CDR1 KGHSH and CDR2 LQKENI. CDR3 nucleotides: TGTGCCAGCTCACCACCGCAGGGGGCAAGGGAGCAGTACTTC. This sequence encodes CASSPPQGAREQYF.

This rearrangement joins TRBV28 to TRBJ2-7, with D possibly TRBD1 on 6 matching bases. CDR1 is MDHEN and CDR2 is SYDVKM in the germline V gene. The CDR3 loop spans 15 amino acids. V lost 4 bases, J lost 1 base, and 14 bases lay in between. The chain's CDR3 is CASSSTGRPSYEQYF. DNA of the CDR3: TGTGCCAGCAGTTCTACAGGGCGTCCATCCTACGAGCAGTACTTC.

The table lists this clone with a count of one. The rearrangement uses TRBV28 and TRBJ1-5, with TRBD1 matching 7 bases. J gave up 4 bases and V 4 bases, and 4 bases lay outside the gene matches. CDR1 and CDR2 from the germline V gene are MDHEN and SYDVKM. The CDR3 covers 14 residues. CDR3 in amino acids: CASSSGQFNQPQHF. The CDR3 DNA is TGTGCCAGCAGTTCGGGACAGTTTAATCAGCCCCAGCATTTT. Full variable domain (missing parts from reference TRBV28 and TRBJ1-5): DVKVTQSSRYLVKRTGEKVFLECVQDMDHENMFWYRQDPGLGLRLIYFSYDVKMKEKGDIPEGYSVSREKKERFSLILESASTNQTSMYLCASSSGQFNQPQHFGDGTRLSIL.

J is TRBJ2-7 and V is TRBV6-8; D perhaps matches TRBD2 (5 bases). The germline CDR1 and CDR2 sequences are MNHGY and SAAAGT. This CDR3 has 16 residues. V was clipped by 4 bases and J by 6 bases, with 22 bases between them. CDR3 in amino acids: CASSSKSSRRPSEQYF. CDR3 sequence (DNA): TGTGCCAGCAGTTCCAAATCCAGTCGGAGGCCCAGCGAGCAGTACTTC.

The chain recombines TRBV7-2 with TRBJ1-4, with D perhaps matching TRBD1 (6 bases). The V end lost 6 bases, the J end lost 4 bases, and 15 bases lay between the germline ends. The CDR3 spans 15 residues. From germline, CDR1 is SGHTA and CDR2 FQGNSA. The CDR3 DNA follows: TGTGCCAGCAGACTAAGGGCAGGGGATAATGAAAAACTGTTTTTT. Its translation: CASRLRAGDNEKLFF.

V and J are TRBV21-1 and TRBJ2-7; the D call of TRBD2 is as the table states it, not checked on the DNA. TRBV21-1 has pseudogene status. This CDR3 comprises 15 residues. The CDR3 sequence: CASSTLCKSSYEQYF. The CDR3 DNA is TGTGCCAGCAGCACTCTCTGTAAGAGCTCCTACGAGCAGTACTTC.

This clone has more than one count but fewer than ten. This chain links TRBV10-1 with TRBJ1-1; D is uncertain. CDR3 size: 13 residues. Germline CDR1 reads WNHNN; CDR2 reads SYGVQD (reference sequence). V was cut by 5 bases and J by 0 bases, with 7 bases left in between. The CDR3: CASSNHVNTEAFF. CDR3 DNA: TGCGCCAGCAGTAATCATGTGAACACTGAAGCTTTCTTT.

This chain connects TRBV7-2 to TRBJ2-7; D may be TRBD2 (5 bases). CDR1 and CDR2 (germline): SGHTA, FQGNSA. The length of the CDR3 is 13 residues. V lost 1 base to trimming and J lost 7 bases, with 11 bases between them. CDR3 DNA: TGTGCCAGCAGCTTAGAGCGGTTGGGGGAGCAGTACTTC. Translated, it gives CASSLERLGEQYF. Variable domain in full (rest from reference TRBV7-2 and TRBJ2-7): GAGVSQSPSNKVTEKGKDVELRCDPISGHTALYWYRQSLGQGLEFLIYFQGNSAPDKSGLPSDRFSAERTGGSVSTLTIQRTQQEDSAVYLCASSLERLGEQYFGPGTRLTVT.

V and J are TRBV27 and TRBJ1-2; TRBD1 is a possible D gene (5 bases). The CDR3 extends over 14 amino acids. Trimming cost V 2 bases and J 7 bases, with 14 bases left between them. CDR1 and CDR2 from the germline V gene are MNHEY and SMNVEV (reference sequence). CDR3 residues: CASSLLVRVSGYTF. In DNA, the CDR3 is TGTGCCAGCAGTTTACTGGTCAGGGTAAGTGGCTACACCTTC.

The gene calls are TRBV9 and TRBJ2-1; 8 positions agree with TRBD2. CDR1 and CDR2 (germline): SGDLS, YYNGEE. V was clipped by 2 bases and J by 8 bases; unmatched bases: 15. CDR3 size: 17 residues. The CDR3 coding sequence is TGTGCCAGCAGCGTTTTGGCGTCCGGGAGGGCGTTGTATGAGCAGTTCTTC. Translation: CASSVLASGRALYEQFF.

The rearrangement links TRBV7-2 to TRBJ2-3; 14 positions agree with TRBD2. There are 17 residues in the CDR3. Trimming cost V 3 bases and J 4 bases; bases outside gene matches: 6. Germline loops: CDR1 SGHTA, CDR2 FQGNSA. CDR3 DNA: TGTGCCAGCAGCTTGACTAGCGGGAGGGTCTTAGCAGATACGCAGTATTTT. It codes for CASSLTSGRVLADTQYF.

As to this clone: Sequence at one end of the junction differs from germline and may be a read error. This chain connects TRBV28 to TRBJ1-5, with D maybe TRBD1 (6 bases). CDR1 is MDHEN and CDR2 is SYDVKM in the germline V gene. The CDR3 extends over 11 amino acids. The CDR3 region is CASIKRDTQHF. The DNA of the CDR3 is TGTGCCAGCATCAAACGGGACACCCAACATTTT. Supplemented by reference TRBV28 and TRBJ1-5, the full variable domain reads DVKVTQSSRYLVKRTGEKVFLECVQDMDHENMFWYRQDPGLGLRLIYFSYDVKMKEKGDIPEGYSVSREKKERFSLILESASTNQTSMYLCASIKRDTQHFGDGTRLSIL.

This sequence joins TRBV10-3 and TRBJ2-7; 7 nucleotides agree with TRBD1. This CDR3 comprises 14 residues. Germline V gene lookup returns CDR1 ENHRY and CDR2 SYGVKD. With 4 bases clipped from V and 5 bases from J, the junction kept 8 bases outside the gene matches. CDR3 sequence (DNA): TGTGCCATCAGTGCTACATTAGACAGGGACGAGCAGTACTTC. Translation: CAISATLDRDEQYF.

The J gene is TRBJ2-1, the V gene TRBV28; possibly TRBD2 for D (5 bases). This CDR3 region has 13 residues. In germline, CDR1 is MDHEN, CDR2 SYDVKM. Trimming took off 3 bases at V and 7 bases at J, with 10 bases between the two ends. The DNA of the CDR3 is TGTGCCAGCAGTTTTGATGGGGAGAATGAGCAGTTCTTC. Translating gives CASSFDGENEQFF.

J is TRBJ2-7 and V is TRBV28; 11 nucleotides match TRBD2. CDR1 and CDR2 (germline): MDHEN, SYDVKM. Trimming at V came to 3 bases and at J to 3 bases, leaving 1 base not matched to a gene. The length of the CDR3 is 14 residues. The CDR3 sequence: CASSFGTSGYEQYF. Written as DNA, the CDR3 is TGTGCCAGCAGTTTCGGGACTAGCGGCTACGAGCAGTACTTC.

The sample holds a few counts of this clone. The chain couples TRBV15 to TRBJ1-4, with D tentatively TRBD1 (6 bases). Germline V gene data show CDR1 as LNHNV and CDR2 as YYDKDF (reference sequence). Trimming pared 1 base from V and 5 bases from J, leaving 11 bases between. The length of the CDR3 is 15 residues. The CDR3 DNA is TGTGCCACCAGCAGAGTTCGGGACATGAATGAAAAACTGTTTTTT. Protein: CATSRVRDMNEKLFF.

The chain has TRBV10-3 and TRBJ1-4, with D unclear. The CDR3 consists of 14 residues. V was clipped by 5 bases and J by 8 bases, with 15 bases between them. Per germline, CDR1 ENHRY and CDR2 SYGVKD. The CDR3 region is CAISQSGAWEKLFF. As DNA, the CDR3 is TGTGCCATCAGTCAGAGCGGAGCATGGGAAAAACTGTTTTTT.

This chain uses TRBV7-2 with TRBJ2-7; TRBD2 matches 10 bases. Germline V gene sequence: CDR1 SGHTA, CDR2 FQGNSA. The CDR3 is 15 residues long. V was pared by 5 bases and J by 4 bases, with 8 bases of the junction left unmatched. CDR3 DNA: TGTGCCAGCAGCGATTTACTAGCGGGGACTTACGAGCAGTACTTC. Its protein is CASSDLLAGTYEQYF.

The chain is built from TRBV28 and TRBJ2-3; D possibly corresponds to TRBD2 (6 bases). Trimming took off 8 bases at V and 2 bases at J, with 11 bases between the two ends. Germline CDR1 MDHEN, CDR2 SYDVKM. The CDR3 covers 13 residues. CDR3 bases: TGTGCCAGCTCTCCGGGGGACACAGATACGCAGTATTTT. This encodes CASSPGDTDTQYF.

The chain links TRBV5-1 to TRBJ2-7; 8 nucleotides match TRBD1. Trimming at V came to 4 bases and at J to 2 bases, leaving 8 bases not matched to a gene. The length of the CDR3 is 15 residues. CDR1 SGHRS and CDR2 YFSETQ come from the germline V gene. This CDR3 reads CASSLAGQGAYEQYF. CDR3 nucleotides: TGCGCCAGCAGCCTGGCCGGACAGGGAGCCTACGAGCAGTACTTC.

In its sample, this clone was seen once. The chain has TRBV18 and TRBJ2-7; 11 bases are shared with TRBD2. The CDR3 contains 14 residues. Trimming at V came to 3 bases and at J to 3 bases, leaving 1 base not matched to a gene. CDR1 is KGHSH and CDR2 is LQKENI in the germline V gene. The CDR3 loop reads CASSPTSGSYEQYF. The CDR3 DNA sequence: TGTGCCAGCTCACCCACTAGCGGGAGCTACGAGCAGTACTTC.

This rearrangement joins TRBV19 to TRBJ1-1, with no clear D. Germline V CDR1 and CDR2: LNHDA, SQIVND (reference sequence). The CDR3 loop spans 16 amino acids. V shed 4 bases and J shed 1 base, with 16 bases lying between them. For the CDR3, the DNA is TGTGCCAGTAGTAACTCAGGAACGGTGCGGAACACTGAAGCTTTCTTT. Its protein product is CASSNSGTVRNTEAFF.